This TCR beta chain was sequenced during a study of esophageal squamous cell carcinoma under preoperative chemotherapy. Regarding the study as a whole: After treatment, tumor-infiltrating lymphocytes seemed to come partly from incoming peripheral T cells, not only local changes.

TCRdb redid the calling of the PCR reads with MiXCR, one entry per CDR3 protein. This sample yields approximately 15,000 distinct CDR3 sequences, of which roughly 60% are seen a single time; 53% belongs to the top ten. The CDR3 extends over 15 amino acids. Germline-derived CDR1 and CDR2 are MNHNS and SASEGT. About this clonotype itself: The target antigen is unknown. One junction end disagrees with the germline gene, perhaps due to a read error.

Regarding time point: before preoperative PTX-NDP chemotherapy. The gene calls are TRBV6-1 and TRBJ2-2; weak D call: TRBD2 (7 bases). The specimen was obtained from a patient given preoperative chemotherapy. This receptor was identified in a human donor with esophageal squamous cell carcinoma. The donor label of this sample is uncertain. The CDR3 DNA reads as TGTGCCAGCAGAACCGGGGAGGGGGGCACCGGGGCGCTGTTTTTT. Residues: CASRTGEGGTGALFF.